The following is a TCR beta chain sequence with its context. TCRdb's table, derived via immunoSEQ multiplex PCR, lists solely in-frame clones and lacks some. The sample shows approximately 17,000 clones, 60% to 80% of them seen only once. As for treatment: randomized to nivolumab then ipilimumab (arm A) or the reverse (arm B). This record belongs to a study of sequential checkpoint blockade in melanoma. The TCR sequence derives from a human donor with melanoma. The material was CD8+ T cells sorted from blood (inferred from file names), obtained from a patient given nivolumab and ipilimumab in sequence.

The CDR3 nucleotides read TGTGCCAGCAGCCAGGGACAGGGGCGCAATCAGCCCCAGCATTTT. Translation: CASSQGQGRNQPQHF. The chain joins TRBV7-9 to TRBJ1-5; 10 nucleotides align to TRBD1. The germline CDR1 and CDR2 sequences are SEHNR and FQNEAQ (reference sequence). With 5 bases clipped from V and 2 bases from J, the junction kept 3 bases outside the gene matches. The CDR3 runs to 15 residues.